This T cell receptor (beta chain) was sequenced during a study of blood T cell repertoires in COVID-19. Study background: Sources were T cells, B-cell-depleted T cells, or PBMCs; the material itself was cDNA or gDNA.

V lost 1 base and J 6 bases, leaving 7 bases between the germline ends. This CDR3 has 14 residues. Looked up from germline, CDR1 is SGHVS and CDR2 is FQNEAQ. A Seattle source enrolled patients during active infection and followed them longitudinally. Authors' data handling: Reference gene primer amplification yielded estimated nucleated cell counts. Assay: immunoSEQ multiplex PCR; the TCRdb copy retains only in-frame clones and omits some. The V and J calls and clone size were taken over from that table, and D and trimming were inferred from the DNA. The repertoire has about 160,000 clones, approximately 84% of them found once; the top ten carry around 8%.

The sequencing input was peripheral blood. The chain recombines TRBV7-8 with TRBJ1-6; the D gene is possibly TRBD1 (6 bases). This receptor was identified in a woman in her fifties or sixties with COVID-19, enrolled during active disease. The CDR3 sequence is CASSLGTANSPLHF. In nucleotides, the CDR3 is TGTGCCAGCAGCTTAGGGACAGCTAATTCACCCCTCCACTTT.